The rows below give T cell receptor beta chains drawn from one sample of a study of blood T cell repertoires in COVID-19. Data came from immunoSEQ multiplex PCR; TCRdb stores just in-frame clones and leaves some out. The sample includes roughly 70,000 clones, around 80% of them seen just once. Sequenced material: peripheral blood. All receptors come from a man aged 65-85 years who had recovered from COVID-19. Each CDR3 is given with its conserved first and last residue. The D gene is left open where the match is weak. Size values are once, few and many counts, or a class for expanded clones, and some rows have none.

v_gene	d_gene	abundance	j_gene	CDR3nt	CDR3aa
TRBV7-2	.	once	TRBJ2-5	TGTGCCAGCAGCTCTGGAACCGCTTGGACTGAGACCCAGTACTTC	CASSSGTAWTETQYF
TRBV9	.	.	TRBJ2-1	TGTGCCAGCAGCGTAAGCGTCGGGAGTGACTACAATGAGCAGTTCTTC	CASSVSVGSDYNEQFF
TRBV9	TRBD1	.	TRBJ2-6	TGTGCCAGCAGCGTAGCTTCGGGGCAGGGGGCTGGGGCCAACGTCCTGACTTTC	CASSVASGQGAGANVLTF
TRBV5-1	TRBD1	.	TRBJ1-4	TGCGCCAGCAGCGATGGACAGGGTTTTACTAATGAAAAACTGTTTTTT	CASSDGQGFTNEKLFF
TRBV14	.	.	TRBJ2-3	TGTGCCAGCAGCTCAGGTGTATACGGGAGAACAGATACGCAGTATTTT	CASSSGVYGRTDTQYF
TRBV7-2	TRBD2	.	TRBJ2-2	TGTGCCAGCAGCTTTCTAGCGGGGACTAGTCCCGGGGAGCTGTTTTTT	CASSFLAGTSPGELFF
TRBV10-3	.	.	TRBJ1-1	TGTGCCATCAGTGGGTCAGGGGATTTACTTGAAGCTTTCTTT	CAISGSGDLLEAFF
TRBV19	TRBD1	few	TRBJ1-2	TGTGCCAGTAGTTCAATCAGGGGGAACTATGGCTACACCTTC	CASSSIRGNYGYTF
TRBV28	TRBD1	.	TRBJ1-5	TGTGCCAGCAATTTCGAGGACAGGCTAAATCAGCCCCAGCATTTT	CASNFEDRLNQPQHF
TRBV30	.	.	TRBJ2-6	TGTGCCTGGAGTCAGGGCACATTCACGGGGGCCAACGTCCTGACTTTC	CAWSQGTFTGANVLTF
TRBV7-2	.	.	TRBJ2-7	TGTGCCAGCAGCTTAGGGGGCCTAGCCTACGAGCAGTACTTC	CASSLGGLAYEQYF
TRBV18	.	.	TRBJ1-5	TGTGCCAGCTCACCCAGTATCCCCGACAGTTACAGCAATCAGCCCCAGCATTTT	CASSPSIPDSYSNQPQHF
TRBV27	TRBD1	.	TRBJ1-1	TGTGCCAGCAGTTTACAGGGGGCGGGTGAAGCTTTCTTT	CASSLQGAGEAFF
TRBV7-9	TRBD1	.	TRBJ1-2	TGTGCCAGCAGCCCCGGGACAGGGGCCATTAACTATGGCTACACCTTC	CASSPGTGAINYGYTF